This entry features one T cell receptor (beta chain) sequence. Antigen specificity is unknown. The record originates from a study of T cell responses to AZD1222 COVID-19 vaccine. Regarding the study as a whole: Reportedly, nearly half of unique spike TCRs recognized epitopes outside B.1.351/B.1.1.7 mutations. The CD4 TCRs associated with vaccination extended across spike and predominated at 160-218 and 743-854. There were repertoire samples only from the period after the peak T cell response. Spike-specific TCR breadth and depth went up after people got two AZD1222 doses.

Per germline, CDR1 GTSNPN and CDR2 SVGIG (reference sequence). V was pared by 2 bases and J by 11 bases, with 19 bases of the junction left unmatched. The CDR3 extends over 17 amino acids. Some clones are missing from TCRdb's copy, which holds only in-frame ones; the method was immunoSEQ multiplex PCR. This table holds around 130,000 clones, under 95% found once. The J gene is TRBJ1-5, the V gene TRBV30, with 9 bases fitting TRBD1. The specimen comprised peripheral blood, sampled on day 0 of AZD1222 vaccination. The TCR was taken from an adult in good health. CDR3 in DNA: TGTGCCTGGAGTACCTCCGCCGGGACAGGGCCCTGGAGGACCCAGCATTTT. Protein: CAWSTSAGTGPWRTQHF.